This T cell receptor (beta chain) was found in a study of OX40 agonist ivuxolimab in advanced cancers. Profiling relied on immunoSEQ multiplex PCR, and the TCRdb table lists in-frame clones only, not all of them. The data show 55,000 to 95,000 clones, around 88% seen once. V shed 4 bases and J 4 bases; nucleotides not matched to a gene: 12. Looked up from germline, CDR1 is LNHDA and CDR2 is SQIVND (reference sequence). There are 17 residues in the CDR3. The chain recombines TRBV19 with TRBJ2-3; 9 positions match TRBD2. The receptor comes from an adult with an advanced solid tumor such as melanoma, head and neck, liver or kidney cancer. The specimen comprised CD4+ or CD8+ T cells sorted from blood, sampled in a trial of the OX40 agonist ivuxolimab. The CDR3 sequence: CASSTRATSGRADTQYF. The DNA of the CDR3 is TGTGCCAGTAGTACCCGCGCTACTAGCGGGCGTGCAGATACGCAGTATTTT.